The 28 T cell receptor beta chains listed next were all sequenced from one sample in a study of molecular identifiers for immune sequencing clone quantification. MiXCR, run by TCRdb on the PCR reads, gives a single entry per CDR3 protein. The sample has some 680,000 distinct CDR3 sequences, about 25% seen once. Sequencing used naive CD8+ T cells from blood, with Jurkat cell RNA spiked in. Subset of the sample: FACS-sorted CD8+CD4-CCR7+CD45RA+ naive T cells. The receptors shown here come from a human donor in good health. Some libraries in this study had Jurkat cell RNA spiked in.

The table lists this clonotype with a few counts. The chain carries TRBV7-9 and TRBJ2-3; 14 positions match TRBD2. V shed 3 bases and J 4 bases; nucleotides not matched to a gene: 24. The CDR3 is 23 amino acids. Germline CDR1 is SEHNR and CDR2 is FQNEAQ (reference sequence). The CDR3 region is CASSFLPGLAGDNHRFSADTQYF. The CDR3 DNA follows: TGTGCCAGCAGCTTTTTACCGGGACTAGCGGGGGACAACCACAGGTTTTCCGCAGATACGCAGTATTTT.

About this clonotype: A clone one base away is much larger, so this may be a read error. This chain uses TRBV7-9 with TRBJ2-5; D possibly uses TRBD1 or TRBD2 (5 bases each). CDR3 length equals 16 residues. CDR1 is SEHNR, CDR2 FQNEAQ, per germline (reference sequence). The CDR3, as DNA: TGTGCCAGCAGCACCACCGTTGGGGGAGTACAAGAGACCCAGCACTTC. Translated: CASSTTVGGVQETQHF.

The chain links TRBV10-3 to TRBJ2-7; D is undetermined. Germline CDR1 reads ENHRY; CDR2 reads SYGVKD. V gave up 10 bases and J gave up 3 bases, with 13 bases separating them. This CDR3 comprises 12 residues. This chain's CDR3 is CATNDGYYEQYF. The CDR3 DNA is TGTGCCACCAACGACGGCTACTACGAGCAGTACTTC.

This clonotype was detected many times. The CDR3 reads CASSSPTGSMQETQYF. CDR3 sequence (DNA): TGTGCCAGCAGTTCCCCGACAGGGTCAATGCAAGAGACCCAGTACTTC. V and J are TRBV28 and TRBJ2-5, with 7 bases lining up with TRBD1. The J segment lost 2 bases and the V segment lost 4 bases, leaving 10 bases of the junction unmatched. Germline V CDR1 and CDR2: MDHEN, SYDVKM. There are 16 residues in the CDR3.

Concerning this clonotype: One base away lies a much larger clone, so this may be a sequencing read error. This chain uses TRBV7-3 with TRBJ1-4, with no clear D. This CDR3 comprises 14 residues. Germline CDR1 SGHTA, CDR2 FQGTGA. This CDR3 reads CACSVGTAGEKLFF. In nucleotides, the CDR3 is TGTGCCTGCAGCGTCGGAACTGCCGGGGAAAAACTGTTTTTT.

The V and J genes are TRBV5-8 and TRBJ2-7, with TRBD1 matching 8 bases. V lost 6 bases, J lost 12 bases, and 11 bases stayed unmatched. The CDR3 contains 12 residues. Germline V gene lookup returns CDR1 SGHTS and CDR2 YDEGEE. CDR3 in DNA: TGTGCCAGCAACCTGGGGCGGGACAGGCTGTACTTC. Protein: CASNLGRDRLYF.

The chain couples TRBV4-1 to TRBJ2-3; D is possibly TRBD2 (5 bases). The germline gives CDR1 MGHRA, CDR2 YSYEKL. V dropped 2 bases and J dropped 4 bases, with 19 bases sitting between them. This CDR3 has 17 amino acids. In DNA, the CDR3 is TGCGCCAGCAGCCAACAAACGGACTCACATTACGCAGATACGCAGTATTTT. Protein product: CASSQQTDSHYADTQYF.

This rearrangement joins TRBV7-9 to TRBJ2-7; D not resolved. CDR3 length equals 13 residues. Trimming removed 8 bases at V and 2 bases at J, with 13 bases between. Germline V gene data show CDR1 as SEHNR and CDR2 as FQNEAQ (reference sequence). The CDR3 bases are TGTGCCAGCTCCCGCCCAGAAACCTACGAGCAGTACTTC. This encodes CASSRPETYEQYF.

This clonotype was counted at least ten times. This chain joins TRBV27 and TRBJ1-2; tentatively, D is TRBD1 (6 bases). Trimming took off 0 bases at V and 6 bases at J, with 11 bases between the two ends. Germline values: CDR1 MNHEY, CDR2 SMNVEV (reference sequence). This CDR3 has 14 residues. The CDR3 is CASSLSGAGNGYTF. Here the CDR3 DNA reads TGTGCCAGCAGTTTATCGGGGGCCGGCAATGGCTACACCTTC.

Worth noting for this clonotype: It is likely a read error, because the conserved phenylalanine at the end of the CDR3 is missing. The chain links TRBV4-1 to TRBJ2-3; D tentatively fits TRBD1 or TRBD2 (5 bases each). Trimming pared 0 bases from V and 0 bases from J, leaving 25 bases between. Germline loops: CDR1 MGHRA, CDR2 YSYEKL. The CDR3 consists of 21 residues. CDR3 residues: CASSQDLGYPRGSSSTDTQYY. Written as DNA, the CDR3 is TGCGCCAGCAGCCAAGATCTAGGTTATCCGAGGGGCTCTTCGAGCACAGATACGCAGTATTAT.

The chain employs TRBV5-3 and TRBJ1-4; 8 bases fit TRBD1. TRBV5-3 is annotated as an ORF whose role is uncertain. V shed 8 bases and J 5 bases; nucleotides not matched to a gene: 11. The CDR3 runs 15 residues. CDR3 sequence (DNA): TGTGCCAGCAGCATATCCTGGGACAGGAATGAAAAACTGTTTTTT. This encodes CASSISWDRNEKLFF.

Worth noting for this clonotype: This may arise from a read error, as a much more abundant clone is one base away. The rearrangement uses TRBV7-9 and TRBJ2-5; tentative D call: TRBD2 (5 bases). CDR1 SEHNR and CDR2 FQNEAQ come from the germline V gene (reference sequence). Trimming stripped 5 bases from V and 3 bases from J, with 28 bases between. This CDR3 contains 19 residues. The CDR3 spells CASSRAGISFRGAEETQYF. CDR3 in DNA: TGTGCCAGCAGCCGAGCCGGGATTAGTTTTCGCGGCGCAGAAGAGACCCAGTACTTC.

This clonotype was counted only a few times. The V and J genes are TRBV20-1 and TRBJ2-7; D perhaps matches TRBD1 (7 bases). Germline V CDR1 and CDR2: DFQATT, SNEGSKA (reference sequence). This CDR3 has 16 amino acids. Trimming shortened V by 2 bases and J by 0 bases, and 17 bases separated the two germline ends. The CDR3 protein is CSARPAGQMSSYEQYF. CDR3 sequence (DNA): TGCAGTGCTAGACCCGCGGGACAGATGAGCTCCTACGAGCAGTACTTC.

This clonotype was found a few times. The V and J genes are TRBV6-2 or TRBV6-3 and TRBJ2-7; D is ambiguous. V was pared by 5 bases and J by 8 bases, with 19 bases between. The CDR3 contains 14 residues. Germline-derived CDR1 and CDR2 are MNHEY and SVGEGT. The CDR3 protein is CASSPTASYRKQYF. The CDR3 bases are TGTGCCAGCAGTCCTACCGCCTCTTACCGCAAGCAGTACTTC.

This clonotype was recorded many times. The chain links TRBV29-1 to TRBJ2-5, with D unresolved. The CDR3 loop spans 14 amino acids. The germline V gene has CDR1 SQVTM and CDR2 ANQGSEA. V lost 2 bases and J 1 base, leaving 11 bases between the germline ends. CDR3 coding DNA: TGCAGCGTTGAACGCCTGAATTTCCAAGAGACCCAGTACTTC. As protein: CSVERLNFQETQYF. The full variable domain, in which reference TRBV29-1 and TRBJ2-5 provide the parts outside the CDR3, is SAVISQKPSRDICQRGTSLTIQCQVDSQVTMMFWYRQQPGQSLTLIATANQGSEATYESGFVIDKFPISRPNLTFSTLTVSNMSPEDSSIYLCSVERLNFQETQYFGPGTRLLVL.

The CDR3 is CASSVARGHTYQETQYF. The CDR3 DNA reads TGTGCCAGCAGCGTAGCCAGGGGACATACGTACCAAGAGACCCAGTACTTC. The chain is built from TRBV9 and TRBJ2-5; D is perhaps TRBD1 (6 bases). V lost 0 bases to trimming and J lost 0 bases, with 15 bases between them. The CDR3 is made up of 17 amino acids. Germline values: CDR1 SGDLS, CDR2 YYNGEE. Variable domain in full (rest from reference TRBV9 and TRBJ2-5): DSGVTQTPKHLITATGQRVTLRCSPRSGDLSVYWYQQSLDQGLQFLIQYYNGEERAKGNILERFSAQQFPDLHSELNLSSLELGDSALYFCASSVARGHTYQETQYFGPGTRLLVL.

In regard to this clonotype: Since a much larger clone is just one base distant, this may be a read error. The chain's CDR3 is CTSSPGQGAWEAFF. CDR3 sequence (DNA): TGTACCAGCAGCCCAGGACAGGGGGCTTGGGAAGCTTTCTTT. V usage is TRBV14 and J usage is TRBJ1-1; TRBD1 matches 11 bases. The CDR3 contains 14 residues. CDR1 SGHDN and CDR2 FVKESK come from the germline V gene.

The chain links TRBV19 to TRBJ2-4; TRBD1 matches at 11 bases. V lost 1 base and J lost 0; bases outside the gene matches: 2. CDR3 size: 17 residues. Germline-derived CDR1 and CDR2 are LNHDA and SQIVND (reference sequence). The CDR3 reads CASSIGTGGLAKNIQYF. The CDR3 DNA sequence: TGTGCCAGTAGTATAGGGACAGGGGGCTTAGCCAAAAACATTCAGTACTTC.

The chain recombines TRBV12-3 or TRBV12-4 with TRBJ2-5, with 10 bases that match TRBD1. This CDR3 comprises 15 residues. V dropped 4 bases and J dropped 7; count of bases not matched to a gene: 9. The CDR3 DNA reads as TGTGCCAGCAGTTCCGGACAGGGGGGTATTGGGACCCAGTACTTC. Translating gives CASSSGQGGIGTQYF.

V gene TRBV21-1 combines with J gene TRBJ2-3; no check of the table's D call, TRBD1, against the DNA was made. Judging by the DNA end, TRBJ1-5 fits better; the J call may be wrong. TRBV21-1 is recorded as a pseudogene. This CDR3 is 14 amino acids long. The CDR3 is CASSLPGRLDTQHF. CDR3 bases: TGTGCCAGCAGCTTGCCGGGACGGCTAGATACGCAGCATTTT.

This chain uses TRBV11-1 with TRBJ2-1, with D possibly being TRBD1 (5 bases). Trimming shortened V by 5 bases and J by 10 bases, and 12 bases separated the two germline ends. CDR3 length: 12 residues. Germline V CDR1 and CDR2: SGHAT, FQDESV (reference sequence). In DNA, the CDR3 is TGTGCCAGCAGCCCTATCGGACAAGAGCAGTTCTTC. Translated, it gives CASSPIGQEQFF.

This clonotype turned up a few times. CDR3 DNA: TGTGCTAGTGGTTCCCCCCAGGTTGAGGAGACAAACAATGAGCAGTTCTTC. Its protein product is CASGSPQVEETNNEQFF. The rearrangement uses TRBV12-5 and TRBJ2-1; no firm D call. The V end was cut by 4 bases, the J end by 5 bases, with 21 bases between. This CDR3 comprises 17 residues. CDR1 and CDR2 (germline): LGHNT, FRNRAP.

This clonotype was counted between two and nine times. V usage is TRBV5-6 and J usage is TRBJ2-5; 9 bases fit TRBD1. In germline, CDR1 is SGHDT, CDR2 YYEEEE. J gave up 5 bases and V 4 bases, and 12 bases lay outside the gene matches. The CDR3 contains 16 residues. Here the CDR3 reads CASSPDGDRAGETQYF. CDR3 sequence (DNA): TGTGCCAGCAGCCCTGATGGGGACAGGGCGGGTGAGACCCAGTACTTC.

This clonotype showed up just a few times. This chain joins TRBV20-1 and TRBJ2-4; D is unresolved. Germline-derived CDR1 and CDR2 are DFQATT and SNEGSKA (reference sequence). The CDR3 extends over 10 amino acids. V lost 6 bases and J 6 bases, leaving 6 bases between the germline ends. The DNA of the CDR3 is TGCAGTGCGGAAATAAACATTCAGTACTTC. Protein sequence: CSAEINIQYF.

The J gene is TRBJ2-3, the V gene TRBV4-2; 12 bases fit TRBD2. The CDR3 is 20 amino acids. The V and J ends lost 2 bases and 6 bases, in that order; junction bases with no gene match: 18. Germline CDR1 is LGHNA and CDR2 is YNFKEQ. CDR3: CASSQRREGTSGRISDTQYF. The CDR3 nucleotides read TGTGCCAGCAGCCAAAGGAGGGAGGGTACTAGCGGGAGGATTTCCGATACGCAGTATTTT.

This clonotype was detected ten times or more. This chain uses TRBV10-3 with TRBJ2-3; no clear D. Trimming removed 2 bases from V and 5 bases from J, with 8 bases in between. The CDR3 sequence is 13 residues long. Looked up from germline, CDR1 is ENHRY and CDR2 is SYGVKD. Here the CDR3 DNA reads TGTGCCATCAGTGAGCCCCCCGAAGATACGCAGTATTTT. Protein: CAISEPPEDTQYF.

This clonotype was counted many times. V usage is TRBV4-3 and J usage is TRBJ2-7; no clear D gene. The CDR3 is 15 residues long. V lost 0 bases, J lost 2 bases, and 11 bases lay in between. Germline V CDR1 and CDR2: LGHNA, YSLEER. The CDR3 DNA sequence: TGCGCCAGCAGCCAAGATAACCAGCCGGCCTACGAGCAGTACTTC. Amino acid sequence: CASSQDNQPAYEQYF.

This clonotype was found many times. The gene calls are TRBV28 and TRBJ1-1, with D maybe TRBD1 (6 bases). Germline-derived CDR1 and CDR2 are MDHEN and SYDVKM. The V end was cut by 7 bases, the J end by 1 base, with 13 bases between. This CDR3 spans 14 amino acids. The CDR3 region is CASNPWTANTEAFF. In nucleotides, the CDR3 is TGTGCCAGCAATCCTTGGACAGCGAACACTGAAGCTTTCTTT.